Following are 11 T cell receptor beta chains from one sample sequenced in a study of neoadjuvant anti-PD-1 for oral cavity cancer. Time point defined: after neoadjuvant nivolumab, at surgical resection. Sequenced by immunoSEQ multiplex PCR; TCRdb stores in-frame clones only, minus some. The sample gives 5,500 to 7,000 clones, around half of which show up once; roughly 7.6% is in the top ten. The sequenced sample was tumor tissue, obtained after nivolumab (anti-PD-1) treatment. These receptors all stem from a person between 40 and 79 years old with oral cavity squamous cell carcinoma.

The chain has TRBV6-5 and TRBJ1-6, with TRBD1 as a possible D gene (6 bases). Trimming pared 6 bases from V and 7 bases from J, leaving 13 bases between. This CDR3 is 14 amino acids long. The germline V gene has CDR1 MNHEY and CDR2 SVGAGI. This CDR3 is CASSPTGNNSPLHF. The CDR3 nucleotides read TGTGCCAGCAGCCCTACAGGGAACAATTCACCCCTCCACTTT.

This clone has just a few counts. V usage is TRBV19 and J usage is TRBJ2-7; 7 nucleotides align to TRBD1. This CDR3 spans 18 amino acids. Germline-derived CDR1 and CDR2 are LNHDA and SQIVND (reference sequence). With V trimmed by 0 bases and J by 3 bases, 14 bases remained unmatched. CDR3 bases: TGTGCCAGTAGTATAGAATTCTACGAAACAGGGGCGGGCTACGAGCAGTACTTC. Residues: CASSIEFYETGAGYEQYF.

The chain couples TRBV15 to TRBJ2-3; D not resolved. Germline CDR1 is LNHNV and CDR2 is YYDKDF (reference sequence). This CDR3 spans 14 amino acids. V lost 2 bases to trimming and J lost 0 bases, with 6 bases between them. DNA for the CDR3: TGTGCCACCAGCAGACCCCCTAGCACAGATACGCAGTATTTT. Translation: CATSRPPSTDTQYF.

This chain connects TRBV6-5 to TRBJ1-2; D call uncertain. The CDR3 length is 15 residues. The V and J ends lost 0 bases and 6 bases respectively, with 14 bases between them. Germline V gene data show CDR1 as MNHEY and CDR2 as SVGAGI. The CDR3, as DNA: TGTGCCAGCAGTTACTCGGGAAAGGGCGAGCATGGCTACACCTTC. Translated: CASSYSGKGEHGYTF.

This chain uses TRBV28 with TRBJ2-7; TRBD1 agrees at 9 bases. The CDR3 runs 13 residues. Germline V gene data show CDR1 as MDHEN and CDR2 as SYDVKM. CDR3 bases: TGTGCGGGGGGCGGACAGGGGTCCCACGAGCAGTACTTC. Its protein product is CAGGGQGSHEQYF.

This clone has a handful of counts. The genes are TRBV19 and TRBJ1-1; D unclear. The V and J ends lost 5 bases and 0 bases respectively, with 10 bases between them. Germline CDR1 LNHDA, CDR2 SQIVND (reference sequence). The CDR3 contains 14 residues. CDR3: CASSFRELNTEAFF. Here the CDR3 DNA reads TGTGCCAGTAGTTTCCGGGAGTTGAACACTGAAGCTTTCTTT.

The gene calls are TRBV19 and TRBJ2-2; 11 bases align to TRBD2. The CDR3 covers 16 residues. Germline lookup yields CDR1 LNHDA and CDR2 SQIVND (reference sequence). J gave up 4 bases and V 7 bases, and 8 bases lay outside the gene matches. The CDR3 region is CASTAQGTSGTGELFF. The CDR3 DNA is TGTGCCAGTACCGCCCAGGGGACTAGCGGCACCGGGGAGCTGTTTTTT.

The rearrangement uses TRBV5-1 and TRBJ2-4; D is uncertain. Germline V gene data show CDR1 as SGHRS and CDR2 as YFSETQ. Trimming removed 1 base from V and 0 bases from J, with 8 bases in between. This CDR3 has 15 amino acids. CDR3: CASSLRPTAKNIQYF. CDR3 DNA: TGCGCCAGCAGCTTGAGACCAACAGCCAAAAACATTCAGTACTTC.

This clone was seen only once. J is TRBJ2-1 and V is TRBV6-1; D gene ambiguous. Germline CDR1 reads MNHNS; CDR2 reads SASEGT. This CDR3 region has 15 residues. With 9 bases removed from V and 0 bases from J, the gap between germline ends came to 15 bases. CDR3 loop: CASLMTASSYNEQFF. Written as DNA, the CDR3 is TGTGCCAGTTTAATGACGGCCAGCTCCTACAATGAGCAGTTCTTC.

This clone was counted only a few times. The CDR3 DNA reads TGTGCCAGCAGTTCCTCGAGCAGGCACGGGGGAGCTTTCTTT. It specifies CASSSSSRHGGAFF. V and J are TRBV6-5 and TRBJ1-1, with a tentative D call TRBD1 (5 bases). The CDR3 runs 14 residues. V was shortened by 4 bases and J by 10 bases, with 19 bases between the two germline ends. Germline V gene data show CDR1 as MNHEY and CDR2 as SVGAGI.

This clone was detected a few times. The chain is built from TRBV11-1 and TRBJ1-5; D is uncertain. The CDR3 loop spans 16 amino acids. The V gene lost 3 bases and the J gene lost 2 bases, with 14 bases spanning the gap. Germline CDR1 and CDR2: SGHAT and FQDESV (reference sequence). The CDR3 spells CASSFLGRGGNQPQHF. The CDR3 DNA reads as TGTGCCAGCAGCTTCCTAGGGCGGGGTGGCAATCAGCCCCAGCATTTT.